This entry lists 5 T cell receptor beta chains sequenced from one sample in a study of immune heterogeneity within non-small cell lung tumors. With 32 V and 13 J primers, multiplex PCR amplified the TCR beta CDR3. TCRdb used MiXCR to reprocess the multiplex PCR reads, holding one entry per CDR3 protein. The sample includes under 2,500 distinct CDR3 sequences, 20% to 30% of them seen just once. At about 600 ng per sample, bulk tumor genomic DNA provided the template. Spaced far apart, several biopsies were taken from each primary tumor during surgery. Those enrolled were patients newly diagnosed with untreated non-small cell lung cancer and undergoing curative surgery. The source material was lung tumor tissue. These receptors were obtained from a woman in her sixties with non-small cell lung cancer.

The rearrangement joins TRBV4-1 to TRBJ1-5; 7 bases fit TRBD1. Germline V lookup: CDR1 MGHRA, CDR2 YSYEKL. The junction had 9 bases not matched to a gene; V was cut back by 0 bases and J by 7 bases. The CDR3 loop spans 16 amino acids. For the CDR3, the DNA is TGCGCCAGCAGCCAAGATCCAGGACAGGCGGGCCAGCCCCAGCATTTT. Translation: CASSQDPGQAGQPQHF.

This clonotype has only one observation. This clone may be a read error of a much larger clone one base away. V gene TRBV6-2 or TRBV6-3 combines with J gene TRBJ1-2, with TRBD1 as a possible D gene (5 bases). V dropped 1 base and J dropped 7 bases, with 22 bases sitting between them. The CDR3 spans 17 residues. The germline CDR1 and CDR2 sequences are MNHEY and SVGEGT. The CDR3 DNA reads TGTGCCAGCAGTTACTTGAGTCGACTTTCAGGGTTAGGTGGCTACACCTTC. As protein: CASSYLSRLSGLGGYTF.

This chain joins TRBV4-2 and TRBJ2-4, with D perhaps matching TRBD1 or TRBD2 (6 bases each). The CDR3 runs 15 residues. Trimming took 0 bases from V and 8 from J, leaving 14 bases between them. Germline CDR1 is LGHNA and CDR2 is YNFKEQ. The CDR3 DNA follows: TGTGCCAGCAGCCAAGAAAGGGGGGAAGGGGACATTCAGTACTTC. Translation: CASSQERGEGDIQYF.

By frequency in the sample, this clonotype is large (0.1 to 1%). The V call is TRBV28, the J call TRBJ1-5; unclear D gene. V lost 1 base and J 6 bases, leaving 13 bases between the germline ends. This CDR3 is built from 15 residues. Germline V gene lookup returns CDR1 MDHEN and CDR2 SYDVKM. The chain's CDR3 is CASSLYGWTAQPQHF. The CDR3 DNA is TGTGCCAGCAGTTTATATGGGTGGACGGCTCAGCCCCAGCATTTT.

Points on this clonotype: This could be a read error, since a much larger clone is one nucleotide away. CDR3 sequence reads: CASSLACSYEQYF. The CDR3 DNA reads as TGTGCCAGCAGTCTAGCGTGCTCCTACGAGCAGTACTTC. The J gene is TRBJ2-7, the V gene TRBV6-1; tentatively, D is TRBD2 (6 bases). The CDR3 has 13 amino acids. The V gene lost 5 bases and the J gene lost 0 bases, with 8 bases spanning the gap. Germline loops: CDR1 MNHNS, CDR2 SASEGT.